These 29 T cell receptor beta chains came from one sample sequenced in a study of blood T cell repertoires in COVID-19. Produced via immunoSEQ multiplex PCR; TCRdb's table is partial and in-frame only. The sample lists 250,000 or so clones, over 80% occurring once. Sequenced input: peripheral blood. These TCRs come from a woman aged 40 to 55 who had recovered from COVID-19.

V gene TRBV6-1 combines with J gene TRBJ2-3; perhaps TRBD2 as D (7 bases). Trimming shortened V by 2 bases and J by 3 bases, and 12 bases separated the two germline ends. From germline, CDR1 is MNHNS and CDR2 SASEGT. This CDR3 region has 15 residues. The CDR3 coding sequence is TGTGCCAGCAGTGAACGGGGGGCTGGGACAGATACGCAGTATTTT. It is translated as CASSERGAGTDTQYF.

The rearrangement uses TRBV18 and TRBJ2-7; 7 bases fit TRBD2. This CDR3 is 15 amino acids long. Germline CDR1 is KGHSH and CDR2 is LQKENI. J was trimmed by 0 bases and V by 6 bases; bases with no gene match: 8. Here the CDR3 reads CASSPMGGGSYEQYF. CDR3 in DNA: TGTGCCAGCTCCCCTATGGGCGGGGGCTCCTACGAGCAGTACTTC.

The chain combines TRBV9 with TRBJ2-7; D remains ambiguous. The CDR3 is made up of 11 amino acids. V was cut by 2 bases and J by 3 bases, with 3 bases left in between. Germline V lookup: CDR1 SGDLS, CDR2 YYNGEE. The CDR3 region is CASSVLYEQYF. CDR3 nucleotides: TGTGCCAGCAGCGTCCTCTACGAGCAGTACTTC.

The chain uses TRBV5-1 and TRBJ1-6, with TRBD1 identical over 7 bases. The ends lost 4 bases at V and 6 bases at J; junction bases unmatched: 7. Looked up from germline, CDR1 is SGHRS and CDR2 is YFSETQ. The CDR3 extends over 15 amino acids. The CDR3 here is CASSAQGQPNSPLHF. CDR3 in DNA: TGCGCCAGCAGCGCCCAGGGACAGCCTAATTCACCCCTCCACTTT.

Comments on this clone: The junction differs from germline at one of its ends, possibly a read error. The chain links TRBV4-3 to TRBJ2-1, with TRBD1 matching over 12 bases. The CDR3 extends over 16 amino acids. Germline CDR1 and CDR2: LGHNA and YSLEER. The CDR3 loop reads CASSQQPGQGANGQFF. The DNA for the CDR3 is TGCGCCAGCAGCCAGCAACCGGGACAGGGGGCGAATGGGCAGTTCTTC.

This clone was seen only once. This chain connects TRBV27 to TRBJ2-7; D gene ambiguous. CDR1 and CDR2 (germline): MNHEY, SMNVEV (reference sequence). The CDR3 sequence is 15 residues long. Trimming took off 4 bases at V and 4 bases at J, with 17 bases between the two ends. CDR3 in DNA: TGTGCCAGCAGTTCACTCGGAAAGACATTTTACGAGCAGTACTTC. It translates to CASSSLGKTFYEQYF.

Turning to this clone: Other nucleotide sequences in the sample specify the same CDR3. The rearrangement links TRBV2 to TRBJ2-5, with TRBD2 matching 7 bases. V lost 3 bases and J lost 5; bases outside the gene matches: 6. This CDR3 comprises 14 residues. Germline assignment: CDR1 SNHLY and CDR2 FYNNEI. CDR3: CASSEAWGGETQYF. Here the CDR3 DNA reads TGTGCCAGCAGTGAGGCTTGGGGGGGGGAGACCCAGTACTTC.

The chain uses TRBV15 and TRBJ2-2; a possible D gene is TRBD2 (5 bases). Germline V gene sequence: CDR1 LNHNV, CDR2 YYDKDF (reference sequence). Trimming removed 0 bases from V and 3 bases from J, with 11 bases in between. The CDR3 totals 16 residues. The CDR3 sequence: CATSRDTGVYTGELFF. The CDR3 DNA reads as TGTGCCACCAGCAGAGATACCGGGGTGTACACCGGGGAGCTGTTTTTT.

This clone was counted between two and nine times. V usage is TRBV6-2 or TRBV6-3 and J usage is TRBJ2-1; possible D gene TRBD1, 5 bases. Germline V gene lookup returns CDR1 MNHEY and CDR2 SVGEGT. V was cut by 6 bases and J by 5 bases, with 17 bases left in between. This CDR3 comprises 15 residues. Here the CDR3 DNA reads TGTGCCAGCAGCCGCCCATCCTTGGGGCACAATGAGCAGTTCTTC. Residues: CASSRPSLGHNEQFF.

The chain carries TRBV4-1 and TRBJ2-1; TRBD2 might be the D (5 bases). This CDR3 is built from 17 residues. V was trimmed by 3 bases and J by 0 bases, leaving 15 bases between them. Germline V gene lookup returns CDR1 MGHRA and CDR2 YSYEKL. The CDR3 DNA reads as TGCGCCAGCAGCCAGCCCTTTAGCGTAAGCTCCTACAATGAGCAGTTCTTC. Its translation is CASSQPFSVSSYNEQFF.

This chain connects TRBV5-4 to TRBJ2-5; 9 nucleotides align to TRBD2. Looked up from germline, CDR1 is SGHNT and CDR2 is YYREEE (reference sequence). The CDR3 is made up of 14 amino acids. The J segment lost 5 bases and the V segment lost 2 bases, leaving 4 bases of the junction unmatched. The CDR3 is CASSLAGGGETQYF. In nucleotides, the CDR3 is TGTGCCAGCAGCTTAGCGGGGGGCGGTGAGACCCAGTACTTC.

CDR3 sequence: CASSPQRGWTEAFF. The CDR3 bases are TGTGCCAGCAGCCCACAAAGGGGTTGGACTGAAGCTTTCTTT. The chain carries TRBV4-2 and TRBJ1-1; D possibly corresponds to TRBD1 (5 bases). CDR1 and CDR2 from the germline V gene are LGHNA and YNFKEQ. This CDR3 comprises 14 residues. V gave up 4 bases and J gave up 5 bases, with 14 bases separating them.

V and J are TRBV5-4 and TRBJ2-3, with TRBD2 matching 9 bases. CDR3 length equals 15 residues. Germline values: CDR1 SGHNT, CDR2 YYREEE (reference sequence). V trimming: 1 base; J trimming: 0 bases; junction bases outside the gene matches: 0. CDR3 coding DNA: TGTGCCAGCAGCTTGCTAGCGGGGAGCACAGATACGCAGTATTTT. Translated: CASSLLAGSTDTQYF.

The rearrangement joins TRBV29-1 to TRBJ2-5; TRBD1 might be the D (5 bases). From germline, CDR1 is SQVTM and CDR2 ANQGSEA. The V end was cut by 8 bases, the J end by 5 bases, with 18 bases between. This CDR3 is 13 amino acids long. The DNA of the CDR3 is TGCAGCCGGTGGACACTCCGAAAGGAGACCCAGTACTTC. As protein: CSRWTLRKETQYF.

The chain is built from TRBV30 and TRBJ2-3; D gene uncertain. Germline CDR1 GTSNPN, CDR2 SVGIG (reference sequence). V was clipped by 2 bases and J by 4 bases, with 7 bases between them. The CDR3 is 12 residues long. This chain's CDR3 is CAWSRSPDTQYF. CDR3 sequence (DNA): TGTGCCTGGAGTCGGAGCCCAGATACGCAGTATTTT.

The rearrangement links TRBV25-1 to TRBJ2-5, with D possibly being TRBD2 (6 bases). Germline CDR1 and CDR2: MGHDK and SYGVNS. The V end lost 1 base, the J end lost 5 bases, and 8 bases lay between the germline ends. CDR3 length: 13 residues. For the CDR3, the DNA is TGTGCCAGCAGTGAATCGGGGGACGAGACCCAGTACTTC. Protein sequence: CASSESGDETQYF.

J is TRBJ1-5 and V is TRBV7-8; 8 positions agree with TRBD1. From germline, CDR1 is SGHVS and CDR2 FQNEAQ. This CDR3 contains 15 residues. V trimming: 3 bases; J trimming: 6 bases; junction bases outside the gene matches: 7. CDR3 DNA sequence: TGTGCCAGCAGCTTTGGTCAGGGGGCGGGTCAGCCCCAGCATTTT. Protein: CASSFGQGAGQPQHF.

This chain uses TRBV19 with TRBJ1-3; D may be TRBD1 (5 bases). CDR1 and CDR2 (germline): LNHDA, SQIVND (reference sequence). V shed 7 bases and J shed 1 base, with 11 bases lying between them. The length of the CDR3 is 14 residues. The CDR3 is CASNRQSSGNTIYF. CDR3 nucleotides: TGTGCCAGTAACCGACAGAGTTCTGGAAACACCATATATTTT.

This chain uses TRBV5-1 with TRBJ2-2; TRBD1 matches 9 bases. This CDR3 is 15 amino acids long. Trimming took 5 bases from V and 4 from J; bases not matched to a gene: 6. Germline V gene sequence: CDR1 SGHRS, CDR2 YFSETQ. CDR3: CASSFGTGRTGELFF. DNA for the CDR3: TGCGCCAGCAGTTTCGGGACAGGGCGCACCGGGGAGCTGTTTTTT.

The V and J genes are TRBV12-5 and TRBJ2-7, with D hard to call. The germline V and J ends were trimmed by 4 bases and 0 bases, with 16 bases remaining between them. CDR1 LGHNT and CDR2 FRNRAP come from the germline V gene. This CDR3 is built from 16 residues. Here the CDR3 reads CASGSTPTRRSYEQYF. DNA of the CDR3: TGTGCTAGTGGTTCCACCCCCACACGCCGCTCCTACGAGCAGTACTTC. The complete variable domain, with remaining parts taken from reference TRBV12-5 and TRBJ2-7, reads DARVTQTPRHKVTEMGQEVTMRCQPILGHNTVFWYRQTMMQGLELLAYFRNRAPLDDSGMPKDRFSAEMPDATLATLKIQPSEPRDSAVYFCASGSTPTRRSYEQYFGPGTRLTVT.

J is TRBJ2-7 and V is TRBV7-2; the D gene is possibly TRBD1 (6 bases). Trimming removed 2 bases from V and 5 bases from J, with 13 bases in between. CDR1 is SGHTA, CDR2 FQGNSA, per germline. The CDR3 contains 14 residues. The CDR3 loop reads CASSLQGIGDEQYF. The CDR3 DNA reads TGTGCCAGCAGCTTACAGGGGATTGGAGACGAGCAGTACTTC.

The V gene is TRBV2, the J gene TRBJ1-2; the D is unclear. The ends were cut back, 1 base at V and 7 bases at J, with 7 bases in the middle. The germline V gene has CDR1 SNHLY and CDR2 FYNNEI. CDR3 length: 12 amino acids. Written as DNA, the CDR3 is TGTGCCAGCAGTGAAGACCTGGCTGGCTACACCTTC. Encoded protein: CASSEDLAGYTF.

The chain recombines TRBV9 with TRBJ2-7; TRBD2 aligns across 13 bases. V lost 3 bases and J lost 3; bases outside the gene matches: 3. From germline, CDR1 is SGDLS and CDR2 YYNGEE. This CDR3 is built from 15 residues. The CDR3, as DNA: TGTGCCAGCAGCGCCGGGACTAGCGGGAACTACGAGCAGTACTTC. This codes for CASSAGTSGNYEQYF.

CDR3 sequence reads: CASSVDSGGGRTDTQYF. The CDR3 bases are TGTGCCAGCAGCGTAGACAGCGGGGGGGGGCGCACAGATACGCAGTATTTT. The chain has TRBV9 and TRBJ2-3; 10 bases match TRBD2. This CDR3 region has 17 residues. V lost 0 bases and J lost 1; bases outside the gene matches: 5. Germline loops: CDR1 SGDLS, CDR2 YYNGEE.

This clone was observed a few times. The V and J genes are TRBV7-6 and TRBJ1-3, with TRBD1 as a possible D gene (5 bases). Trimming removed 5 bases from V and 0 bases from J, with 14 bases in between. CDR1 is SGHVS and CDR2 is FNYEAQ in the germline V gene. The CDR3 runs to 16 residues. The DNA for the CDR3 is TGTGCCAGCAGCCAAGGGCCAGGGTACTCTGGAAACACCATATATTTT. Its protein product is CASSQGPGYSGNTIYF.

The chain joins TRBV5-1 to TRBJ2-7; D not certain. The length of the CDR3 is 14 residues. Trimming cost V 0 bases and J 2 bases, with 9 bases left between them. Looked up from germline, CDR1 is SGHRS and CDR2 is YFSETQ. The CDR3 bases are TGCGCCAGCAGCTTGGACGACACCCCCTACGAGCAGTACTTC. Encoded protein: CASSLDDTPYEQYF.

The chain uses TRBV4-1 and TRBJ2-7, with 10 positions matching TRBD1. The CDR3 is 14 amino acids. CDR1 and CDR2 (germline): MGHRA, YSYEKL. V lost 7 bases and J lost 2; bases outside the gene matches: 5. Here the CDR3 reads CASTPGQGAYEQYF. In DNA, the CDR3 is TGCGCCAGCACCCCCGGACAGGGGGCCTACGAGCAGTACTTC.

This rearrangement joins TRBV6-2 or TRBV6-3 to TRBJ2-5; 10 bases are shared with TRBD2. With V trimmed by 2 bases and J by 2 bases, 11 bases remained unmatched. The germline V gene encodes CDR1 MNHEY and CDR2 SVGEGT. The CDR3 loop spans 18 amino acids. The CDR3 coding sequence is TGTGCCAGCAGTTACCACCGAAGGAGCGGGGGGGTTCAAGAGACCCAGTACTTC. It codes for CASSYHRRSGGVQETQYF.

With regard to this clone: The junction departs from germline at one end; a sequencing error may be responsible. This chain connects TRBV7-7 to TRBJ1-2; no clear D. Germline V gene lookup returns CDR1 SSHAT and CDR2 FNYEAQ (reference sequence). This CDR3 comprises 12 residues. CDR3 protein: CASSPYTEPYTF. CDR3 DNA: TGTGCTAGCAGCCCATATACAGAGCCGTACACCTTC.